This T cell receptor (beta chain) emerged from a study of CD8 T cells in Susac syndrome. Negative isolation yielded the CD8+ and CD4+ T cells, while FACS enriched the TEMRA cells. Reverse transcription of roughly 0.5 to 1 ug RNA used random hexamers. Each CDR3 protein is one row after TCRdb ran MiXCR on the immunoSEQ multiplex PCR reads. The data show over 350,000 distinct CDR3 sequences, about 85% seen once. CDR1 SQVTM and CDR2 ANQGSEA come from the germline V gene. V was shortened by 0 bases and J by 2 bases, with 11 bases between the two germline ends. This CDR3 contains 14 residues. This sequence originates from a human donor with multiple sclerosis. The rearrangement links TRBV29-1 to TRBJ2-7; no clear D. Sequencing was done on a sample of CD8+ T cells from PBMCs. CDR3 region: CSVEDGRGPYEQYF. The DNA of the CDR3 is TGCAGCGTTGAAGATGGAAGAGGCCCCTACGAGCAGTACTTC.